This entry concerns a single TCR beta chain. Its antigen is not yet known. No per-base quality is available; no much larger clone lies one base away. TCRbeta CDR3 regions were amplified from genomic DNA by means of the immunoSEQ Assay, a bias-controlled multiplex PCR. On the study's bioinformatics: The number of nucleated cells in each sample was estimated from the amplification of reference gene primers within the assay. To quantify the absolute abundance of each unique TCRbeta CDR3 rearrangement, sequence reads were collapsed and filtered. For each sample, productive Simpson clonality was calculated as the square root of Simpson's diversity index across productive rearrangements. TCRdb took this table from immuneACCESS and kept in-frame rearrangements with V and J called. Such tables lack part of the clones; where checked against another copy, unresolved V genes explain under half of the gap, and the rest is unexplained. V, J and clone size were drawn from that table, and D and trimming were deduced from the DNA. This sample lists more than 85,000 clones; approximately 88% were detected once. The ten largest clones take up 3% to 4% of the sample.

This sample was included in a study of blood T cell repertoires in COVID-19 (dated by TCRdb to 2018 to 2020). Broadly, across the study: The collaborator samples originated in the United States, Italy and Spain and spanned the acute and convalescent phases of COVID-19. The material from the prospective study consisted of cDNA or gDNA derived from T cells, B-cell-depleted T cells, or PBMCs. Deeply sampled blood TCRbeta repertoires from subjects exposed to, actively infected with, or recovered from COVID-19 were included in the dataset. The repertoires were released in a freely available public database meant as a resource for research on the immune response to SARS-CoV-2. Samples came from the ongoing ImmuneRACE study (first 160 participants) plus 1,254 subjects from 6 global collaborators. A de-identified subject ID, COVID-19 status, age in years and sex were almost always included in the sample metadata. Where HLA class I and class II types were available, the types were taken from metadata supplied by the sample provider, not from assay-based typing.

Collaborating institutions collected whole blood in K2EDTA tubes following their own protocols. For TCRbeta analysis, collaborator samples were shipped as frozen whole blood, as isolated PBMCs, or as DNA extracted from either sample type. Results the study describes overall, beyond this receptor: The quantity of clinical and demographic metadata differed by source and by participant and was supplied without curation.

The TCR originated in a woman aged 65 to 85 with acute or convalescent COVID-19. Specimen: peripheral blood.

At the DNA level, the sequence is TGTGCCTGGAAGGACAGGGGGCTGTTCGGTAATTCACCCCTCCACTTT. Translation gives CAWKDRGLFGNSPLHF. Here the chain combines TRBV30 and TRBJ1-6; 11 middle bases align to TRBD1. Clipping removes 4 bases from V and 6 bases from J, with 8 as the unmatched junction base count. The CDR3 covers 16 residues, taking in both the cysteine and the phenylalanine. Kept here is only the CDR3 DNA, which spans 48 bases and is read in frame from base 1. Reading the germline V gene (reference sequence) gives CDR1 GTSNPN and CDR2 SVGIG.